The present TCR beta chain was sequenced within a study of regulatory T cells in long-lasting Graves disease. Study as a whole: Duration of antithyroid drug therapy among newly diagnosed Graves' patients was under 3 months.

In this sample, this clonotype turned up many times. Arm-PCR of CDR3 regions with iRepertoire HTBI primers generated TCR beta libraries. One entry per CDR3 protein results from TCRdb running MiXCR on the multiplex PCR reads. This sample has over 400,000 distinct CDR3 sequences, with around 15% found just once. This CDR3 region has 17 residues. J gave up 0 bases and V 4 bases, and 9 bases lay outside the gene matches. Germline V CDR1 and CDR2: LGHDT, YNNKEL (reference sequence). Time point reported: newly diagnosed GD, antithyroid drugs for less than 3 months. PBMC-extracted RNA yielded the TCR library. This sample also appeared in a second study, on T cells in Graves' hyperthyroidism and ophthalmopathy. That source adds: Within blood appeared most thyroid clonotypes that had expanded above 0.001.

This specimen consisted of peripheral blood mononuclear cells (PBMCs), obtained at new diagnosis, from a patient treated with antithyroid drugs. The TCR was taken from a woman between 45 and 65 years old with Graves disease. The gene calls are TRBV3-1 and TRBJ2-3; 8 bases are a match to TRBD2. The CDR3 loop reads CASSPLPGRGSTDTQYF. The CDR3 DNA is TGTGCCAGCAGCCCCTTACCCGGGAGGGGAAGCACAGATACGCAGTATTTT.